Below, 2 T cell receptor beta chains from the same sample are listed, as sequenced in a study of T-cell reconstitution after alpha-beta-depleted transplantation in children. It was with unique molecular identifiers that the TCRbeta library was prepared. TCRdb redid the calling of the PCR reads with MiXCR, one entry per CDR3 protein. The data show nearly 550,000 distinct CDR3 sequences, around 18% seen once. The input for sequencing was PBMCs from the stem cell graft donor, taken from the stem cell graft. These receptors were obtained from a human donor who donated a stem cell graft to a child with acute lymphoblastic leukemia.

This clonotype has just a few counts. The gene calls are TRBV11-2 and TRBJ2-2; tentatively, D is TRBD1 or TRBD2 (5 bases each). The CDR3 runs 15 residues. Germline values: CDR1 SGHAT, CDR2 FQNNGV. V lost 4 bases to trimming and J lost 0 bases, with 9 bases between them. CDR3 sequence (DNA): TGTGCCAGCAGCTGGGACGGATCGAACACCGGGGAGCTGTTTTTT. It yields the protein CASSWDGSNTGELFF.

The chain links TRBV20-1 to TRBJ2-1; 7 positions agree with TRBD2. Germline lookup yields CDR1 DFQATT and CDR2 SNEGSKA (reference sequence). With V trimmed by 5 bases and J by 4 bases, 8 bases remained unmatched. This CDR3 spans 14 amino acids. The chain's CDR3 is CSAEGLAVYNEQFF. CDR3 sequence (DNA): TGCAGTGCTGAAGGGCTAGCGGTTTACAATGAGCAGTTCTTC.